This T cell receptor (beta chain) was recorded in a study of identical twins. TCRdb re-called the 5' RACE reads with MiXCR, one entry per CDR3 protein. The sample holds approximately 700,000 distinct CDR3 sequences; roughly 18% are singletons and the top ten take around 13%. This clonotype turned up a few times. The germline V gene encodes CDR1 MNHNS and CDR2 SASEGT. The CDR3 contains 15 residues. V gave up 7 bases and J gave up 2 bases; unmatched junction bases: 4. These data were also filed under a second study, of T cells expressing NK-cell markers.

The source material was PBMCs. This sequence was found in a woman between 18 and 29 years old in good health. The chain has TRBV6-1 and TRBJ2-5, with TRBD2 matching 13 bases. CDR3 protein: CASKTSGRTQETQYF. CDR3 bases: TGTGCCAGCAAGACTAGCGGGAGGACACAAGAGACCCAGTACTTC.